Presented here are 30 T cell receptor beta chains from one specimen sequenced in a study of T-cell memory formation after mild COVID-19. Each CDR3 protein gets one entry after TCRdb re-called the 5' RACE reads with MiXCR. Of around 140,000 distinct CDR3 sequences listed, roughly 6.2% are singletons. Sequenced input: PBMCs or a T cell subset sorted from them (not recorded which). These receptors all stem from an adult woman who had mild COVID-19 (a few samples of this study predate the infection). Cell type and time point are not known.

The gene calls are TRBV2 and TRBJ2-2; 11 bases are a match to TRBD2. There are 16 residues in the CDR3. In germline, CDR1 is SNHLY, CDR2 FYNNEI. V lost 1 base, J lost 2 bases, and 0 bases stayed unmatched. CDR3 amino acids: CASSEGLAGNTGELFF. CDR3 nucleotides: TGTGCCAGCAGTGAAGGACTAGCGGGAAACACCGGGGAGCTGTTTTTT.

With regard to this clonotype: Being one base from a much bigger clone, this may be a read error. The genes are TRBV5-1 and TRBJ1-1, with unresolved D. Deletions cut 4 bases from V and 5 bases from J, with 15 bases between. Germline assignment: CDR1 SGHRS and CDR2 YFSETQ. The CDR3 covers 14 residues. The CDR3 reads CASSLCGERTEAFF. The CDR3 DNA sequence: TGCGCCAGCAGCCTGTGTGGAGAGAGGACTGAAGCTTTCTTT.

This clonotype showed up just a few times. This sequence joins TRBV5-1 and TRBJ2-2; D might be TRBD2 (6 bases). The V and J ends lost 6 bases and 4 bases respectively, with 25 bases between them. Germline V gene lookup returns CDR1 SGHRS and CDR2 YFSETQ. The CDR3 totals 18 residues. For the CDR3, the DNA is TGCGCCAGCATTCCCGGAGGGGCAGCGGTAACTGGCACCGGGGAGCTGTTTTTT. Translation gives CASIPGGAAVTGTGELFF.

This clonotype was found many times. The CDR3 region has the DNA TGTGCCTGGAGTTCTCCGGGACTAGCGTCCTACGAGCAGTACTTC. Residues: CAWSSPGLASYEQYF. The V gene is TRBV30, the J gene TRBJ2-7; 10 nucleotides match TRBD2. The V segment lost 2 bases and the J segment 1 base; nucleotides outside the gene matches: 5. The length of the CDR3 is 15 residues. Germline V gene sequence: CDR1 GTSNPN, CDR2 SVGIG (reference sequence).

In DNA form, the CDR3 reads TGTGCCAGCAGTTTATCCATAGGTTCCTACAATGAGCAGTTCTTC. Its protein is CASSLSIGSYNEQFF. The chain employs TRBV12-3 or TRBV12-4 and TRBJ2-1; the D is unclear. The CDR3 sequence is 15 residues long. V lost 2 bases to trimming and J lost 1 base, with 9 bases between them.

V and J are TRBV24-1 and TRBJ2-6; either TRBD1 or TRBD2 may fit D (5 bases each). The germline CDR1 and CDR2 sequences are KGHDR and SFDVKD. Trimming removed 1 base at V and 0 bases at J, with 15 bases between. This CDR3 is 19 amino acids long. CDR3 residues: CATSDFPGAHSSGANVLTF. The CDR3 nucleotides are TGTGCCACCAGTGATTTCCCCGGGGCTCACAGCTCTGGGGCCAACGTCCTGACTTTC.

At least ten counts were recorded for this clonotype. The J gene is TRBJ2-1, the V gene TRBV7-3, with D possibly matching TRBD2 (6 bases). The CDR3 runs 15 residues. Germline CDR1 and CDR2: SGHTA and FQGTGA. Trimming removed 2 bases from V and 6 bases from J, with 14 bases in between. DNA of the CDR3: TGTGCCAGCAGCTTAGGAGGGGAGAAGGCCAATGAGCAGTTCTTC. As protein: CASSLGGEKANEQFF.

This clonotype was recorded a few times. The DNA for the CDR3 is TGTGCCAGCAGTTTAGCGGGGGCCAACACTGAAGCTTTCTTT. Its translation: CASSLAGANTEAFF. This chain uses TRBV12-3 or TRBV12-4 with TRBJ1-1; D is perhaps TRBD1 (6 bases). The CDR3 consists of 14 residues. The V end lost 0 bases, the J end lost 2 bases, and 7 bases lay between the germline ends.

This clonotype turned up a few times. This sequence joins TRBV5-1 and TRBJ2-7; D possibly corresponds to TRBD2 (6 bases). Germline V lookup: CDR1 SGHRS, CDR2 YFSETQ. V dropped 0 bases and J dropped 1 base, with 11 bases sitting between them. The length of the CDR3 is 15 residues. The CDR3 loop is CASSLGGTVSYEQYF. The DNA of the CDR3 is TGCGCCAGCAGCTTGGGGGGGACTGTTTCCTACGAGCAGTACTTC.

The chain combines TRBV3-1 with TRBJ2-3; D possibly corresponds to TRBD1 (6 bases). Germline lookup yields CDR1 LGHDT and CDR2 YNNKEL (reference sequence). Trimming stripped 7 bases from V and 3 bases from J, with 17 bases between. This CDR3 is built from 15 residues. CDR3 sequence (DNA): TGTGCCAGCACCCAGACAGGATCGAGAACAGATACGCAGTATTTT. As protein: CASTQTGSRTDTQYF.

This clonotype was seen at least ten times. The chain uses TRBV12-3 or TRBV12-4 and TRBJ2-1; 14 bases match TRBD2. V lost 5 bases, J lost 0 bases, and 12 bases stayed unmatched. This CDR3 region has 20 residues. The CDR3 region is CASSPGTSGSLSSSYNEQFF. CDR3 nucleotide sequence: TGTGCCAGCAGTCCTGGGACTAGCGGGAGCCTAAGCAGCTCCTACAATGAGCAGTTCTTC.

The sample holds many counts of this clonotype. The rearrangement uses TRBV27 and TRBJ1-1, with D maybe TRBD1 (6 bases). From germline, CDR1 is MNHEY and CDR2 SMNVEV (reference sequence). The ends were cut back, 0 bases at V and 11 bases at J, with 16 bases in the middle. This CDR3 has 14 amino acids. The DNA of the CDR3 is TGTGCCAGCAGTTTATCGACAGGTGCCCGCGGGGCTTTCTTT. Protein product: CASSLSTGARGAFF.

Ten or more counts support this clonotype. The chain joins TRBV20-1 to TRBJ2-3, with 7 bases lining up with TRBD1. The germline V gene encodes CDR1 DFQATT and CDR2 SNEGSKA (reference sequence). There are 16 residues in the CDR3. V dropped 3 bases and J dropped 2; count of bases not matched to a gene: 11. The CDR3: CSARPSGQMFTDTQYF. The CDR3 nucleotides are TGCAGTGCTAGGCCGTCGGGACAGATGTTCACAGATACGCAGTATTTT.

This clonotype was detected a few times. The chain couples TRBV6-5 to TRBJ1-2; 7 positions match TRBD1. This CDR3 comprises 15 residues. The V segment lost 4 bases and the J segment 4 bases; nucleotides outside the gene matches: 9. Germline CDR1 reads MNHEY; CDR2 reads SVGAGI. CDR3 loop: CASSSGQAKTYGYTF. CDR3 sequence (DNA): TGTGCCAGCAGTTCCGGACAGGCAAAAACCTATGGCTACACCTTC.

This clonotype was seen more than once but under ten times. The CDR3 loop is CASSFSGGLEKLFF. CDR3 sequence (DNA): TGTGCCAGCAGTTTCTCAGGGGGCTTGGAAAAACTGTTTTTT. The genes are TRBV6-5 and TRBJ1-4; 8 bases are a match to TRBD1. The V and J ends lost 4 bases and 8 bases, in that order; junction bases with no gene match: 6. Germline V CDR1 and CDR2: MNHEY, SVGAGI. The CDR3 extends over 14 amino acids.

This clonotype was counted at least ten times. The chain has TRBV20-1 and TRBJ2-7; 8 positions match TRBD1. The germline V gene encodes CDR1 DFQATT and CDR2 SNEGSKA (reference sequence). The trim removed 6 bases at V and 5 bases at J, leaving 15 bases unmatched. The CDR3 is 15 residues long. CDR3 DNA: TGCAGTGCCACCGAACCGACGACAGGGGCCCACGAGCAGTACTTC. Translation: CSATEPTTGAHEQYF.

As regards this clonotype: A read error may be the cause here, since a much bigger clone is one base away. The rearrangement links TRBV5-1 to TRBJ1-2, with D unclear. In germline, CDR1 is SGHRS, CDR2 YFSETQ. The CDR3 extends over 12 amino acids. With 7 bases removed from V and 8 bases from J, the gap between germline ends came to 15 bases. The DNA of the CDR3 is TGCGCCAGCCGACATGGAACGGACGGCTACACCTTC. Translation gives CASRHGTDGYTF.

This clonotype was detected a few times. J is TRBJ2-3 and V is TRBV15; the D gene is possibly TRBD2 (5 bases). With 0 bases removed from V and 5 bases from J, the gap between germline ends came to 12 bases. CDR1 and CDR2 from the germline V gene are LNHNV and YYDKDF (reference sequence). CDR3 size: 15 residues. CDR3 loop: CATSRDLTEGDTQYF. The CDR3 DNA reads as TGTGCCACCAGCAGAGATCTCACCGAGGGAGATACGCAGTATTTT. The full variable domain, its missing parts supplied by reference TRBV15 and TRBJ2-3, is DAMVIQNPRYQVTQFGKPVTLSCSQTLNHNVMYWYQQKSSQAPKLLFHYYDKDFNNEADTPDNFQSRRPNTSFCFLDIRSPGLGDTAMYLCATSRDLTEGDTQYFGPGTRLTVL.

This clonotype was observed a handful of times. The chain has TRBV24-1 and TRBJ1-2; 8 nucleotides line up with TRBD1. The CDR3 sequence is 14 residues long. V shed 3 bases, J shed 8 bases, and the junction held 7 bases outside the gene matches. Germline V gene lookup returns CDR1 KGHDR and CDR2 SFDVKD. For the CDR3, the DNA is TGTGCCACCAGTGATCCTGGGACAGGCGGCGGCTACACCTTC. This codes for CATSDPGTGGGYTF.

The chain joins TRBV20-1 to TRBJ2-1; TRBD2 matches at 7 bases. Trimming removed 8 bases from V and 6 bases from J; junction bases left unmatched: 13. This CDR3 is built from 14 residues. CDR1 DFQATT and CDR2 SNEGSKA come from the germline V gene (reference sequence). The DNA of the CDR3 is TGCAGTCAGGGAAGCGGGAAGGGTGGCAATGAGCAGTTCTTC. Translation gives CSQGSGKGGNEQFF.

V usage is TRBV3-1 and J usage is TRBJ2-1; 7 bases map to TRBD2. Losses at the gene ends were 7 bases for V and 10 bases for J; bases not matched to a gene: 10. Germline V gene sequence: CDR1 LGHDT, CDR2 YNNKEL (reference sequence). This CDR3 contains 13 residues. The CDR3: CASTAGRGGEQFF. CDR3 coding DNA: TGTGCCAGCACCGCGGGGAGGGGTGGCGAGCAGTTCTTC.

CDR3 in amino acids: CASSLGLAVDEQFF. The CDR3 DNA follows: TGTGCCAGCAGCTTGGGACTAGCGGTGGATGAGCAGTTCTTC. The chain has TRBV7-2 and TRBJ2-1, with 11 positions matching TRBD2. V gave up 3 bases and J gave up 8 bases; unmatched junction bases: 3. Germline assignment: CDR1 SGHTA and CDR2 FQGNSA. The CDR3 loop spans 14 amino acids.

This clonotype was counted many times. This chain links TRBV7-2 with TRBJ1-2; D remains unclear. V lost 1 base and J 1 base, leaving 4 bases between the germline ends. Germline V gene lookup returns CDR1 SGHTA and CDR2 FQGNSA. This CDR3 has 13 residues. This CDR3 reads CASSLGINYGYTF. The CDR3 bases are TGTGCCAGCAGCTTAGGGATTAACTATGGCTACACCTTC.

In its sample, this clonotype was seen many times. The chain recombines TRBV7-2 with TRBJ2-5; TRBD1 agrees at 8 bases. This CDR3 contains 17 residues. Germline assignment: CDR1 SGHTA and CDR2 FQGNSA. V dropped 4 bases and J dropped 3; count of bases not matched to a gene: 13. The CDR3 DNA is TGTGCCAGCAGCTCCCTACGCAAGACAGGGGCGGAAGAGACCCAGTACTTC. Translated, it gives CASSSLRKTGAEETQYF.

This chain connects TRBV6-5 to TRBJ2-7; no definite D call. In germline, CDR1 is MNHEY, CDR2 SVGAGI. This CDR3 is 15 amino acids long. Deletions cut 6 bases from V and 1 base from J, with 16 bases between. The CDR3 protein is CASRSGPQASYEQYF. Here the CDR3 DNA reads TGTGCCAGCAGAAGTGGGCCCCAAGCTTCCTACGAGCAGTACTTC.

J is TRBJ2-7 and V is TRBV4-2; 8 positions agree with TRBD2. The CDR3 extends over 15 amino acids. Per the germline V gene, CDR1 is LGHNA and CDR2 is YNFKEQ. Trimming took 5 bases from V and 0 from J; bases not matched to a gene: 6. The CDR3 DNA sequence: TGTGCCAGCAGCGAAGCGGGGGAAGCCTCCTACGAGCAGTACTTC. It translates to CASSEAGEASYEQYF.

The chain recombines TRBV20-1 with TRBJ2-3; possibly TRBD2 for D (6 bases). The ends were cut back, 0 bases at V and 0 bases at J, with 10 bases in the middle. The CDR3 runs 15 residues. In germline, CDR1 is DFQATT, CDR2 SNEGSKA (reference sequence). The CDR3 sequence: CSARDGGTSTDTQYF. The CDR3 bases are TGCAGTGCTAGAGACGGAGGGACTAGCACAGATACGCAGTATTTT.

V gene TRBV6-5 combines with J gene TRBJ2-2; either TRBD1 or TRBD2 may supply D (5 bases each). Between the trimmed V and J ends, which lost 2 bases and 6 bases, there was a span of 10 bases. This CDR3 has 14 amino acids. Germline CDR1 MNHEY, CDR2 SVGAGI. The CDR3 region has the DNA TGTGCCAGCAGTTACGGGGGATCAGCCGGGGAGCTGTTTTTT. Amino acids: CASSYGGSAGELFF.

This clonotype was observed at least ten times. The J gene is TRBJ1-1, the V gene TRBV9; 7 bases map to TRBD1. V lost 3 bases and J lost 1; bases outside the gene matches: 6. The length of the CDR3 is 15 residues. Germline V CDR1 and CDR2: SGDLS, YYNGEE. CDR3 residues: CASSARQGSNTEAFF. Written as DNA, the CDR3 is TGTGCCAGCAGCGCACGACAGGGTTCGAACACTGAAGCTTTCTTT.

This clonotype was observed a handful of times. CDR3 bases: TGTGCCAGCAGCCAGGGGGGCCTGGAGACCCAGTACTTC. This gives the protein CASSQGGLETQYF. The chain uses TRBV7-2 and TRBJ2-5; D possibly corresponds to TRBD1 (7 bases). There are 13 residues in the CDR3. CDR1 and CDR2 (germline): SGHTA, FQGNSA. V lost 5 bases, J lost 5 bases, and 12 bases lay in between. Filled out from reference TRBV7-2 and TRBJ2-5, the complete variable domain reads GAGVSQSPSNKVTEKGKDVELRCDPISGHTALYWYRQSLGQGLEFLIYFQGNSAPDKSGLPSDRFSAERTGGSVSTLTIQRTQQEDSAVYLCASSQGGLETQYFGPGTRLLVL.